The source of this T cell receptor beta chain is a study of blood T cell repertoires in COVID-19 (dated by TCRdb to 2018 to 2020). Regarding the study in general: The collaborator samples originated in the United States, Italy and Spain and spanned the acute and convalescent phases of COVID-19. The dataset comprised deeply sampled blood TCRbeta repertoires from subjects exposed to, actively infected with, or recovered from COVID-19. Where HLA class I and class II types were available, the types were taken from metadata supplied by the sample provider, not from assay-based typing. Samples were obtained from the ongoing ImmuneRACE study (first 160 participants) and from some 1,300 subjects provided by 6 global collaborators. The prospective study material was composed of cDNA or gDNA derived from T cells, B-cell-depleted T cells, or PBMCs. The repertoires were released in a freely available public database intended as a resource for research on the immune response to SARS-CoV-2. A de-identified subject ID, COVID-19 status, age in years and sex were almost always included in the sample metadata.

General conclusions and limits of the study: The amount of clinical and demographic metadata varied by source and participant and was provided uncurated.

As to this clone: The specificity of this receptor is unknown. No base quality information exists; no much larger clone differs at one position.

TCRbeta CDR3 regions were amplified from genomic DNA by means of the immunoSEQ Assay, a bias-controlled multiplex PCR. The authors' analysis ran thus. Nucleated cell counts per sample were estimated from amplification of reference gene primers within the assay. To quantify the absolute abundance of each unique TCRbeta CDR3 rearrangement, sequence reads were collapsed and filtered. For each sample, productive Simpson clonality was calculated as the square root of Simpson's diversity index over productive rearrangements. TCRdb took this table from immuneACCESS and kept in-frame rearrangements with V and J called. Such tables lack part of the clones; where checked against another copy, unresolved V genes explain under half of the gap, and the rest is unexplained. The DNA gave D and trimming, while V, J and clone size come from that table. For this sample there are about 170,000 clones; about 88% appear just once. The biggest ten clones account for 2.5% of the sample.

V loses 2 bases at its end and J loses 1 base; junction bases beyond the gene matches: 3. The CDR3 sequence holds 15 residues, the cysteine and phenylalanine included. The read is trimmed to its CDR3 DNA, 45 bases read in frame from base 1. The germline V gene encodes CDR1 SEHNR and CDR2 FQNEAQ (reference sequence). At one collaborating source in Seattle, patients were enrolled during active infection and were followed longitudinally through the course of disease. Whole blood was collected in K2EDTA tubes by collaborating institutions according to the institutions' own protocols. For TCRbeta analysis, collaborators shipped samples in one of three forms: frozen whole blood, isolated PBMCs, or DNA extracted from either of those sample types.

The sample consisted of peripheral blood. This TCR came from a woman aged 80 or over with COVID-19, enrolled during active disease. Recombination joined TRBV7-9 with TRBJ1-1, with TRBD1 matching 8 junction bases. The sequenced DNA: TGTGCCAGCAGCTTATATGGGACAGGGAACACTGAAGCTTTCTTT. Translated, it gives CASSLYGTGNTEAFF.